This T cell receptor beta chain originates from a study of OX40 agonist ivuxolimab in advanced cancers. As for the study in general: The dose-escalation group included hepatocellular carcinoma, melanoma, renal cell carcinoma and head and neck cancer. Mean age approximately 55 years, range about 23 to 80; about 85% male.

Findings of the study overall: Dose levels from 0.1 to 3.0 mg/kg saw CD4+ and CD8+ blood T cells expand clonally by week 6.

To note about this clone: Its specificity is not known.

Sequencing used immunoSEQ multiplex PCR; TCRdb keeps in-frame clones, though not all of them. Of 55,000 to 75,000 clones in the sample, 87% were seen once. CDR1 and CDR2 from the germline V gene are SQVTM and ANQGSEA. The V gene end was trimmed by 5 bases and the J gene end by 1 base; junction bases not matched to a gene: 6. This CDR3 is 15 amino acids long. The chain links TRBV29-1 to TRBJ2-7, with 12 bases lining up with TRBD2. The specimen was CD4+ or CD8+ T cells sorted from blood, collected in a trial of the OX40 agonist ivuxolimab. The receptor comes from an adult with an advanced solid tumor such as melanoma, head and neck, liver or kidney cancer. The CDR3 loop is CSVSTGTSGSYEQYF. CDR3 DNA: TGCAGCGTTTCCACCGGGACTAGCGGGTCCTACGAGCAGTACTTC.